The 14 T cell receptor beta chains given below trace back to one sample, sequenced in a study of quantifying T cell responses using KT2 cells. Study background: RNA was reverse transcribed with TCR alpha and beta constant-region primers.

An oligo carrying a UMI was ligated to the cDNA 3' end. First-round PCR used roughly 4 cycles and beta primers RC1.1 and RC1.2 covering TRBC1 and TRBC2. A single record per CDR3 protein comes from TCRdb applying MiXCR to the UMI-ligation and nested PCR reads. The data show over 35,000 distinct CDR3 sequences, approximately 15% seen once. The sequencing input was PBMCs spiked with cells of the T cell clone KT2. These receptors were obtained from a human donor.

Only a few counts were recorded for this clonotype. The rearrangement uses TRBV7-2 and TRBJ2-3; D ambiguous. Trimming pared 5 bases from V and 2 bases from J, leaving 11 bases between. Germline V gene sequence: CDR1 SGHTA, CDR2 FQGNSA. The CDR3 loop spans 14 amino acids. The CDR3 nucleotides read TGTGCCAGCAGCCCGTTATCGAACACAGATACGCAGTATTTT. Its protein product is CASSPLSNTDTQYF.

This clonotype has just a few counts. CDR3 bases: TGTGCCAGCAGCCAAGATCGGGCTAACCCAGATACGCAGTATTTT. This translates into CASSQDRANPDTQYF. The V and J genes are TRBV3-1 and TRBJ2-3, with D uncertain. Looked up from germline, CDR1 is LGHDT and CDR2 is YNNKEL (reference sequence). V lost 0 bases and J lost 4, with 11 bases in between. The CDR3 extends over 15 amino acids.

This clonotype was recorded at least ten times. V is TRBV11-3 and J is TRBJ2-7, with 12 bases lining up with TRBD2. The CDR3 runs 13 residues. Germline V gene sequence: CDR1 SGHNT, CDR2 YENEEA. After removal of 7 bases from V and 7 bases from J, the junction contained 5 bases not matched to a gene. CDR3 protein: CASKSGLAGEQYF. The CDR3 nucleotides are TGTGCCAGCAAATCCGGACTAGCGGGAGAGCAGTACTTC.

CDR3 sequence (DNA): TGCGCCAGCAGCCGCGGGACAGGGGACACTGAAGCTTTCTTT. Its translation is CASSRGTGDTEAFF. The V call is TRBV5-1, the J call TRBJ1-1; 10 positions agree with TRBD1. Germline V gene data show CDR1 as SGHRS and CDR2 as YFSETQ. V lost 4 bases, J lost 3 bases, and 3 bases stayed unmatched. This CDR3 has 14 residues.

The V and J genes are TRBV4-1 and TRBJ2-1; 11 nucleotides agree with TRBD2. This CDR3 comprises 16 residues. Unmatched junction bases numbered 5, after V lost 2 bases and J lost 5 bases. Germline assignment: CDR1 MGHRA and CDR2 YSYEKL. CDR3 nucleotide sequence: TGCGCCAGCAGCCAAATAGCGGGGGGGTCTAACAATGAGCAGTTCTTC. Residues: CASSQIAGGSNNEQFF.

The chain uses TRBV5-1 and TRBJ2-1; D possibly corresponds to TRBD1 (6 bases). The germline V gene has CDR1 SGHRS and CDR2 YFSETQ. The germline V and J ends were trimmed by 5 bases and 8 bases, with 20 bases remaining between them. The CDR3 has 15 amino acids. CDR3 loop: CASSSPLRGIYEQFF. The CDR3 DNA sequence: TGCGCCAGCAGTTCTCCGTTAAGGGGGATATATGAGCAGTTCTTC.

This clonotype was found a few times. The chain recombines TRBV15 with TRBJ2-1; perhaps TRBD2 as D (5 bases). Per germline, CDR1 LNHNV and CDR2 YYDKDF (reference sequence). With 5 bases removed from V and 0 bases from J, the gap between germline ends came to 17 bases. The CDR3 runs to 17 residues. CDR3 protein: CATSPPVWETSYNEQFF. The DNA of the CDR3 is TGTGCCACCAGCCCGCCCGTTTGGGAGACCTCCTACAATGAGCAGTTCTTC.

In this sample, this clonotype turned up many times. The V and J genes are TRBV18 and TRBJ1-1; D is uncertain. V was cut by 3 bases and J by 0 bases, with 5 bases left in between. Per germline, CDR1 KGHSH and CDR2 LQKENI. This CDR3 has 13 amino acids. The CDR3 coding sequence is TGTGCCAGCTCACCGGGGATGAACACTGAAGCTTTCTTT. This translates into CASSPGMNTEAFF.

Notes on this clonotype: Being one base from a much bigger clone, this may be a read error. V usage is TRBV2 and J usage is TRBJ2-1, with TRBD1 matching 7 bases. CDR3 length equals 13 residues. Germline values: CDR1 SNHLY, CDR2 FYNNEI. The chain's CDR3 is CSAPGQTYNEQFF. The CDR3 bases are TGTTCCGCACCGGGACAGACCTACAATGAGCAGTTCTTC.

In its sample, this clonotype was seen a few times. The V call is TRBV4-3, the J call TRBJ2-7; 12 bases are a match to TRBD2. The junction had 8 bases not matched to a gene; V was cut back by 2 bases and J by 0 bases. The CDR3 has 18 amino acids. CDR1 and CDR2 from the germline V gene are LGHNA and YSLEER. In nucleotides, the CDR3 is TGCGCCAGCAGCCAACTACTAGCGGGAGGACCGAGCTCCTACGAGCAGTACTTC. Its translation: CASSQLLAGGPSSYEQYF.

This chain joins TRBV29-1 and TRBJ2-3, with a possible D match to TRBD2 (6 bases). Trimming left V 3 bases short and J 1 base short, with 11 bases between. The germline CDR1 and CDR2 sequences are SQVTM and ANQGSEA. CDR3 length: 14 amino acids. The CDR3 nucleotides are TGCAGCGTTGAGGGTAGCGGTCGCACAGATACGCAGTATTTT. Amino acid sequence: CSVEGSGRTDTQYF.

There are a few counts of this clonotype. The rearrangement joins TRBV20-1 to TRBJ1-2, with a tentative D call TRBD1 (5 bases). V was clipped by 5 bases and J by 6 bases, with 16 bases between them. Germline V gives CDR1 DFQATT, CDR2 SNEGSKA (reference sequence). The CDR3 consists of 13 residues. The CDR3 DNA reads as TGCAGTGCTCCGCTGAGGGGAGAGGATGGCTACACCTTC. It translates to CSAPLRGEDGYTF.

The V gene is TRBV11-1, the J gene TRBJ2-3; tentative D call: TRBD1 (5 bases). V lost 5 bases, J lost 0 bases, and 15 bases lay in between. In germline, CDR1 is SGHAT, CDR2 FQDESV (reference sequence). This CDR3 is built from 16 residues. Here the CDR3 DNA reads TGTGCCAGCAGCAAGCGACAGCAGCTTAGCACAGATACGCAGTATTTT. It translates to CASSKRQQLSTDTQYF.

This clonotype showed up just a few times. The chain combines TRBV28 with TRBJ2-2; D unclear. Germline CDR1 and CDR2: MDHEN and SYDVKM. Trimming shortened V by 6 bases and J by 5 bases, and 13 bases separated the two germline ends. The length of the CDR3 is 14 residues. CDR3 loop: CASSPAIPTGELFF. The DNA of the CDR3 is TGTGCCAGCAGCCCAGCTATACCTACCGGGGAGCTGTTTTTT.